The 22 T cell receptor beta chains below were found in one sample sequenced in a study of monozygotic twins with inflammatory bowel disease. From its re-call of the 5' RACE reads, TCRdb lists each CDR3 protein once, without DNA. Its table records 150,000 or so distinct CDR3 sequences. The sequencing input was blood. These receptors came from a human donor with ulcerative colitis or Crohn's disease, or a healthy co-twin of an affected twin (not recorded which).

V and J are TRBV4-3 and TRBJ1-3; TCRdb names TRBD1, which stays unverified in the absence of DNA. This CDR3 comprises 14 residues. The germline CDR1 and CDR2 sequences are LGHNA and YSLEER. The CDR3: CASSQTGVGNTIYF.

V usage is TRBV7-2 and J usage is TRBJ2-7. The CDR3 loop spans 13 amino acids. CDR1 is SGHTA and CDR2 is FQGNSA in the germline V gene. CDR3 region: CASSPSGTYEQYF.

The chain has TRBV12-3 or TRBV12-4 and TRBJ1-2; the D call of TRBD1 rests on TCRdb alone, since no DNA is present to check it. This CDR3 is 16 amino acids long. This CDR3 reads CASSPPGTASSYGYTF.

CDR3 loop: CASSSQGTTGELFF. The V gene is TRBV5-1, the J gene TRBJ2-2; the TCRdb D gene call, TRBD1, has no DNA to confirm it. The CDR3 covers 14 residues. CDR1 SGHRS and CDR2 YFSETQ come from the germline V gene.

This rearrangement joins TRBV10-3 to TRBJ2-3. Germline CDR1 is ENHRY and CDR2 is SYGVKD. The CDR3 has 13 amino acids. The CDR3 is CAISLSRTDTQYF.

The V call is TRBV6-5, the J call TRBJ2-1; TCRdb's D gene call, TRBD2, goes unchecked for lack of DNA. The CDR3 contains 17 residues. Germline loops: CDR1 MNHEY, CDR2 SVGAGI. The CDR3 sequence is CASSYDGTSGPLDEQFF.

The chain joins TRBV28 to TRBJ1-5; TCRdb designates TRBD1, a call that cannot be tested without DNA. Germline CDR1 and CDR2: MDHEN and SYDVKM. The CDR3 spans 16 residues. The CDR3 loop reads CASTAAGQGSNQPQHF.

The rearrangement uses TRBV13 and TRBJ2-4; no DNA is available, so the TRBD1 call from TCRdb remains unchecked. The germline V gene encodes CDR1 PRHDT and CDR2 FYEKMQ (reference sequence). This CDR3 has 14 amino acids. The CDR3 here is CASSSRQGGNIQYF.

The chain recombines TRBV20-1 with TRBJ2-7; the D call of TRBD1 rests on TCRdb alone, since no DNA is present to check it. Germline V gene sequence: CDR1 DFQATT, CDR2 SNEGSKA (reference sequence). The length of the CDR3 is 15 residues. The CDR3 spells CSARDPYQGIYEQYF.

The rearrangement links TRBV20-1 to TRBJ2-1; TCRdb's D call of TRBD2 is untestable without DNA. This CDR3 is built from 18 residues. From germline, CDR1 is DFQATT and CDR2 SNEGSKA (reference sequence). The CDR3 reads CSASPGLVFPGSYNEQFF.

This chain joins TRBV28 and TRBJ1-2; the TRBD1 assignment by TCRdb is unverifiable without DNA. Germline assignment: CDR1 MDHEN and CDR2 SYDVKM. The CDR3 has 15 residues. CDR3 amino acids: CASSPRQGGFYGYTF.

The chain joins TRBV7-2 to TRBJ2-7; the TCRdb call, TRBD1, lacks DNA for checking. CDR1 SGHTA and CDR2 FQGNSA come from the germline V gene. The CDR3 length is 16 residues. CDR3 in amino acids: CASSRYNGGGFYEQYF.

This chain links TRBV6-5 with TRBJ1-1; lacking DNA, the TRBD1 call made by TCRdb goes unchecked. CDR3 length equals 16 residues. The germline gives CDR1 MNHEY, CDR2 SVGAGI. CDR3: CASSYSTGRGNTEAFF.

The V and J genes are TRBV7-6 and TRBJ1-5; no DNA is available, so the TRBD1 call from TCRdb remains unchecked. Germline CDR1 and CDR2: SGHVS and FNYEAQ. This CDR3 is 15 amino acids long. CDR3 loop: CASSLEAGGLQPQHF.

CDR3 loop: CASSSSGRVRNEQFF. The J gene is TRBJ2-1, the V gene TRBV28; checking the TCRdb D call of TRBD2 is not possible without DNA. The germline gives CDR1 MDHEN, CDR2 SYDVKM. This CDR3 is 15 amino acids long.

The chain employs TRBV7-9 and TRBJ2-7; TCRdb designates TRBD2, a call that cannot be tested without DNA. This CDR3 region has 13 residues. In germline, CDR1 is SEHNR, CDR2 FQNEAQ (reference sequence). Here the CDR3 reads CASSAGRNYEQYF.

The chain recombines TRBV6-5 with TRBJ2-4; with no DNA, the TCRdb D assignment of TRBD1 cannot be verified. The germline V gene encodes CDR1 MNHEY and CDR2 SVGAGI. CDR3 length: 18 residues. The CDR3 spells CASSYFDRELLAKNIQYF.

The chain uses TRBV12-3 or TRBV12-4 and TRBJ1-6; TCRdb's D call, TRBD1, is unchecked because there is no DNA. The CDR3 contains 15 residues. This chain's CDR3 is CASSQDRGLGSPLHF.

The CDR3 reads CATSDDRTKGTQYF. This sequence joins TRBV24-1 and TRBJ2-5; TCRdb's assignment of TRBD1 cannot be checked, as there is no DNA. Germline V gives CDR1 KGHDR, CDR2 SFDVKD. The CDR3 is 14 residues long.

This chain joins TRBV20-1 and TRBJ1-4. CDR3 size: 16 residues. Looked up from germline, CDR1 is DFQATT and CDR2 is SNEGSKA (reference sequence). The CDR3 sequence is CSARYRSGRYPEKLFF.

V and J are TRBV11-2 and TRBJ2-7; the D call from TCRdb, TRBD2, cannot be confirmed without DNA. This CDR3 has 17 residues. Germline values: CDR1 SGHAT, CDR2 FQNNGV. The chain's CDR3 is CASSFRRPSGSSYEQYF. The full variable domain, rest sourced from reference TRBV11-2 and TRBJ2-7, is EAGVAQSPRYKIIEKRQSVAFWCNPISGHATLYWYQQILGQGPKLLIQFQNNGVVDDSQLPKDRFSAERLKGVDSTLKIQPAKLEDSAVYLCASSFRRPSGSSYEQYFGPGTRLTVT.

The genes are TRBV7-9 and TRBJ1-3. Germline loops: CDR1 SEHNR, CDR2 FQNEAQ (reference sequence). The CDR3 is 16 amino acids. Here the CDR3 reads CASSFPASGSGNTIYF.